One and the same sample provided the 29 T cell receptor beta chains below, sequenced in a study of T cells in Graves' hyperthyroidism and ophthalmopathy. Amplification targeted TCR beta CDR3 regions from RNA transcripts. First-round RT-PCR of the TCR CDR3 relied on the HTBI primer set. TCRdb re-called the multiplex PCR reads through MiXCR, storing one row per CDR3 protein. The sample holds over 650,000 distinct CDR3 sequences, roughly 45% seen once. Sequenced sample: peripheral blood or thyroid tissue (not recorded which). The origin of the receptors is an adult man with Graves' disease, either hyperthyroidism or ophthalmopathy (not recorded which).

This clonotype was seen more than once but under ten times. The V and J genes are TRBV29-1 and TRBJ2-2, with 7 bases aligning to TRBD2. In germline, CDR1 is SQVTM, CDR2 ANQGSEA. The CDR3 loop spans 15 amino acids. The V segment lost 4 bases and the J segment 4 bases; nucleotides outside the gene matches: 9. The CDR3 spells CSVGREGGSTGELFF. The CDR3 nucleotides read TGCAGCGTTGGTAGGGAGGGAGGGAGCACCGGGGAGCTGTTTTTT.

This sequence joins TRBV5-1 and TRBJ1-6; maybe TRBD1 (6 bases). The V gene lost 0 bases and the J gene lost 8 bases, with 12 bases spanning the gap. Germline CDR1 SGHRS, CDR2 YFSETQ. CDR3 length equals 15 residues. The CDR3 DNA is TGCGCCAGCAGCTTGGGGCAGGGGCGGGATTCACCCCTCCACTTT. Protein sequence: CASSLGQGRDSPLHF.

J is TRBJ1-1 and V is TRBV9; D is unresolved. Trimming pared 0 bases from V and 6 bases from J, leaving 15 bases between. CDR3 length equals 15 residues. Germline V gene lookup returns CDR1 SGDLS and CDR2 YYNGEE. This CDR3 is CASSVDGRRNAEAFF. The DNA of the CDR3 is TGTGCCAGCAGCGTAGATGGGCGGAGAAACGCTGAAGCTTTCTTT. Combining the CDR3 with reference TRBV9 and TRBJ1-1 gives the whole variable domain DSGVTQTPKHLITATGQRVTLRCSPRSGDLSVYWYQQSLDQGLQFLIQYYNGEERAKGNILERFSAQQFPDLHSELNLSSLELGDSALYFCASSVDGRRNAEAFFGQGTRLTVV.

The CDR3 loop reads CAISHPGPGPQRETQYF. The CDR3 nucleotides are TGTGCCATCAGTCATCCGGGACCGGGGCCCCAGAGAGAGACCCAGTACTTC. The chain has TRBV10-3 and TRBJ2-5, with D possibly called TRBD1 or TRBD2 (5 bases each). This CDR3 spans 17 amino acids. V was pared by 5 bases and J by 4 bases, with 23 bases between. Germline loops: CDR1 ENHRY, CDR2 SYGVKD.

CDR3 DNA sequence: TGCGCCAGCAGCTTTGTGGGGGTATCACCCCTCCACTTT. This translates into CASSFVGVSPLHF. The V gene is TRBV5-1, the J gene TRBJ1-6, with D perhaps TRBD1 (5 bases). The V end was cut by 2 bases, the J end by 10 bases, with 10 bases between. This CDR3 spans 13 amino acids. Germline V lookup: CDR1 SGHRS, CDR2 YFSETQ.

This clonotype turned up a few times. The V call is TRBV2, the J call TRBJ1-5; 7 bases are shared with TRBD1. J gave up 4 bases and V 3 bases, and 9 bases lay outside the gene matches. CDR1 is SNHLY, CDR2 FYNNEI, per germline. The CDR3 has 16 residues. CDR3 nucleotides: TGTGCCAGCAGTGAGACCCGACAGGGCCTAAATCAGCCCCAGCATTTT. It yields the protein CASSETRQGLNQPQHF.

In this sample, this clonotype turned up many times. The CDR3 sequence is CSVEQGANSPLHF. In DNA, the CDR3 is TGCAGCGTTGAGCAGGGGGCAAATTCACCCCTCCACTTT. V and J are TRBV29-1 and TRBJ1-6, with 8 bases lining up with TRBD1. The length of the CDR3 is 13 residues. Germline lookup yields CDR1 SQVTM and CDR2 ANQGSEA. V was pared by 3 bases and J by 7 bases, with 2 bases of the junction left unmatched.

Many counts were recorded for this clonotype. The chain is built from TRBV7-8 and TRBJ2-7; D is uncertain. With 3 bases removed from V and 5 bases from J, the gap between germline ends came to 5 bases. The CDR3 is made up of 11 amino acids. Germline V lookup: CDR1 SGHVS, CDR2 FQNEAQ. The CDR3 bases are TGTGCCAGCAGCTTGGGCGACGAGCAGTACTTC. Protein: CASSLGDEQYF.

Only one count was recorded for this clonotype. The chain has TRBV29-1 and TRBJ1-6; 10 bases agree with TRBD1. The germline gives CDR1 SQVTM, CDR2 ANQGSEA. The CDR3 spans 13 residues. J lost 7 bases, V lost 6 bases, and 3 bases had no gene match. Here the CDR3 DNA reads TGCAGCGTGGGACAGGGGAACAATTCACCCCTCCACTTT. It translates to CSVGQGNNSPLHF.

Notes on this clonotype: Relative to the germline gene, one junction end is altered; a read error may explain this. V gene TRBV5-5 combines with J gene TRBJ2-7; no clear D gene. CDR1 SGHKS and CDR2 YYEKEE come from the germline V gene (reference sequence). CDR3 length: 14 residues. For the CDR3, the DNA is TGTGTCAGCAGCTTGGGTAGGACGGTCTACGAGCAGTACTTC. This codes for CVSSLGRTVYEQYF. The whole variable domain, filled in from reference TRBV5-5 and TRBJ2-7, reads DAGVTQSPTHLIKTRGQQVTLRCSPISGHKSVSWYQQVLGQGPQFIFQYYEKEERGRGNFPDRFSARQFPNYSSELNVNALLLGDSALYLCVSSLGRTVYEQYFGPGTRLTVT.

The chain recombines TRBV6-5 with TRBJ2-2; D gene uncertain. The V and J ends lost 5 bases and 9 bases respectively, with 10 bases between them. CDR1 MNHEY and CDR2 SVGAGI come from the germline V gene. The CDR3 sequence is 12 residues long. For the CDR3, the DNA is TGTGCCAGCAGTCAGACTTCCAGGGAGCTGTTTTTT. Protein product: CASSQTSRELFF.

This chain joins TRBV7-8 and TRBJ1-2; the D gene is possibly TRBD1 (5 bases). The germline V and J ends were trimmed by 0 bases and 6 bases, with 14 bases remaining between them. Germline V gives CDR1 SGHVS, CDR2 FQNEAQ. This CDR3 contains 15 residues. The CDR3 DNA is TGTGCCAGCAGCTTAGCGGTCGGGACGGTGGATGGCTACACCTTC. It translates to CASSLAVGTVDGYTF.

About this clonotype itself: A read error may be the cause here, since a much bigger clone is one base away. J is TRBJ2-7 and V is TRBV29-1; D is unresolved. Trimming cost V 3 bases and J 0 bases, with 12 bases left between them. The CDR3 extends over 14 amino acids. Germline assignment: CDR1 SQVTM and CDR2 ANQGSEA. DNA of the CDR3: TGCAGCGTTGAGATGGCGGACGACTCCTACGAGCAGTACTTC. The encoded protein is CSVEMADDSYEQYF.

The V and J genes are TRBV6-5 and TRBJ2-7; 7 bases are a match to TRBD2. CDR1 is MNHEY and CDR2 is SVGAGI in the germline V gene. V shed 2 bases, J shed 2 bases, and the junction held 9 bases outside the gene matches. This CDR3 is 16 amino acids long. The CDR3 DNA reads TGTGCCAGCAGTTACCGTGGGCTAGCGGTGACCTACGAGCAGTACTTC. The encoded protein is CASSYRGLAVTYEQYF.

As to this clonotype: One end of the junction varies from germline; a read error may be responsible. This CDR3 is CASSRNDRGYQPQHF. The DNA of the CDR3 is TGCGCCAGCAGCCGAAACGACCGGGGATATCAGCCCCAGCATTTT. The chain employs TRBV7-2 and TRBJ1-5; D unclear. This CDR3 is built from 15 residues. Germline CDR1 is SGHTA and CDR2 is FQGNSA.

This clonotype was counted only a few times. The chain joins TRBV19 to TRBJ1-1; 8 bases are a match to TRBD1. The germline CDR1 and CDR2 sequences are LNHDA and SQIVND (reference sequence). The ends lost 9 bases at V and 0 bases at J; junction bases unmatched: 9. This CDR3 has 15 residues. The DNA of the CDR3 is TGTGCCAGCAGTGAACAGGGGGTCATGAACACTGAAGCTTTCTTT. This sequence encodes CASSEQGVMNTEAFF. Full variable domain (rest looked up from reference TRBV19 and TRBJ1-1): DGGITQSPKYLFRKEGQNVTLSCEQNLNHDAMYWYRQDPGQGLRLIYYSQIVNDFQKGDIAEGYSVSREKKESFPLTVTSAQKNPTAFYLCASSEQGVMNTEAFFGQGTRLTVV.

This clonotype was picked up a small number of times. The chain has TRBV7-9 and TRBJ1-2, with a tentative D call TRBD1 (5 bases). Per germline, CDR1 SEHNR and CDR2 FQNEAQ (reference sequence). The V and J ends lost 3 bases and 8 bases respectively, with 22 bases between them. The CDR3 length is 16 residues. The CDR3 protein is CASSFSRNRDYGGYTF. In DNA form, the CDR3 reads TGTGCCAGCAGCTTCTCCCGCAATAGGGACTATGGCGGCTACACCTTC.

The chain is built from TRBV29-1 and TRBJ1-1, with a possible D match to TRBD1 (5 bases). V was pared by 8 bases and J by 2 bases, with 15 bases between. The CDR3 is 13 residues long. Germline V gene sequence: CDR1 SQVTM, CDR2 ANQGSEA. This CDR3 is CSLGPQGNTEAFF. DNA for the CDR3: TGCAGCTTGGGACCGCAGGGAAACACTGAAGCTTTCTTT. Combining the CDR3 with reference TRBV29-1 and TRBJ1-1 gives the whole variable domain SAVISQKPSRDICQRGTSLTIQCQVDSQVTMMFWYRQQPGQSLTLIATANQGSEATYESGFVIDKFPISRPNLTFSTLTVSNMSPEDSSIYLCSLGPQGNTEAFFGQGTRLTVV.

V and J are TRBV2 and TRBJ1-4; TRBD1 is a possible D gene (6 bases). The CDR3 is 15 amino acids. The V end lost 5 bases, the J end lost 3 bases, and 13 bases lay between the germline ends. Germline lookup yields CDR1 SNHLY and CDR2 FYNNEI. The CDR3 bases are TGTGCCAGCAGTTACCGGGACACAGCTAATGAAAAACTGTTTTTT. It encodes CASSYRDTANEKLFF. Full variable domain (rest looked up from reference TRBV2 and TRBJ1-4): EPEVTQTPSHQVTQMGQEVILRCVPISNHLYFYWYRQILGQKVEFLVSFYNNEISEKSEIFDDQFSVERPDGSNFTLKIRSTKLEDSAMYFCASSYRDTANEKLFFGSGTQLSVL.

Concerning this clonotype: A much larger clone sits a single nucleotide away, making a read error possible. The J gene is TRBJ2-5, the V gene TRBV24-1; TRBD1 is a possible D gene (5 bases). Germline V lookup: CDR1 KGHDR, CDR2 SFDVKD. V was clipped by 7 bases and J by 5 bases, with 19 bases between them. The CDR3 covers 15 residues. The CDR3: CATSQGPRSRETQYF. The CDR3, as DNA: TGTGCCACCAGCCAGGGCCCTAGGTCGCGGGAGACCCAGTACTTC.

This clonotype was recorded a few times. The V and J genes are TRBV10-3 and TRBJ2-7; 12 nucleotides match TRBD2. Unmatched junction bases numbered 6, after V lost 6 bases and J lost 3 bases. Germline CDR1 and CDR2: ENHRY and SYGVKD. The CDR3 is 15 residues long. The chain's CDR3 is CAISDPSGRVYEQYF. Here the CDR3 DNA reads TGTGCCATCAGCGACCCTAGCGGGAGGGTCTACGAGCAGTACTTC.

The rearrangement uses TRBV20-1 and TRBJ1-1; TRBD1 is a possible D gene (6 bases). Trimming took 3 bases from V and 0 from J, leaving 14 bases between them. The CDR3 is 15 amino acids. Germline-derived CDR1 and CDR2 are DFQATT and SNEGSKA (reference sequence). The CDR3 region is CSARDRGAVNTEAFF. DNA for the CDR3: TGCAGTGCTAGGGATAGGGGGGCGGTGAACACTGAAGCTTTCTTT.

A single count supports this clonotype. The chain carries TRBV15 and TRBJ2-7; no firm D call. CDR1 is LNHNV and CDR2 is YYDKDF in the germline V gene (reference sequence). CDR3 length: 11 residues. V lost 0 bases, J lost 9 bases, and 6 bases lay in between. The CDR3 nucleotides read TGTGCCACCAGCAGAGAGTATGGGCAGTACTTC. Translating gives CATSREYGQYF.

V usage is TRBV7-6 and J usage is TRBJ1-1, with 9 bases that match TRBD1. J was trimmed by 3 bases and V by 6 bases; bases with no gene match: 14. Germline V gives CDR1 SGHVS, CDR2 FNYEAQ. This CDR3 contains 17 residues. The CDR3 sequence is CASSRAGTGSWDTEAFF. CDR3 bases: TGTGCCAGCAGTCGCGCCGGGACAGGGTCGTGGGACACTGAAGCTTTCTTT.

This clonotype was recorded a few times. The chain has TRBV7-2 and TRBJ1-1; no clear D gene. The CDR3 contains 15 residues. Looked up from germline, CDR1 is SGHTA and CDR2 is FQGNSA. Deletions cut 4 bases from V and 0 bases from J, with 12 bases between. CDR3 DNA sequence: TGTGCCAGCAGCTCATCCGGGTTTATGAACACTGAAGCTTTCTTT. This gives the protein CASSSSGFMNTEAFF.

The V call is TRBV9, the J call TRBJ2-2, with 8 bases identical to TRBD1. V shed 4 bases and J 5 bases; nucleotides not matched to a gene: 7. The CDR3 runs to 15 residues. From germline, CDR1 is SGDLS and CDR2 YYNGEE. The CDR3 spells CASSFGQGGTGELFF. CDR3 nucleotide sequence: TGTGCCAGCAGCTTCGGACAGGGCGGGACCGGGGAGCTGTTTTTT.

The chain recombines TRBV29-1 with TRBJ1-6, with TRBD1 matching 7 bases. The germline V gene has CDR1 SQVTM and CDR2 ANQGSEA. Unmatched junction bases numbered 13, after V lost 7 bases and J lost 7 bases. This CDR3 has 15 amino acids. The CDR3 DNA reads TGCAGCGGGACAATGACAGGGACAACCAATTCACCCCTCCACTTT. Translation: CSGTMTGTTNSPLHF.

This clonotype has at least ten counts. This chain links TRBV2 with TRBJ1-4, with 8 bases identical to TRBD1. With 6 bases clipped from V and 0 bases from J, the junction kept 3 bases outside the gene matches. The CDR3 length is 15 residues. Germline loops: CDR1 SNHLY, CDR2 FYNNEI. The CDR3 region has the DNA TGTGCCAGCAGGCCGGGACAGGCAACTAATGAAAAACTGTTTTTT. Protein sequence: CASRPGQATNEKLFF.

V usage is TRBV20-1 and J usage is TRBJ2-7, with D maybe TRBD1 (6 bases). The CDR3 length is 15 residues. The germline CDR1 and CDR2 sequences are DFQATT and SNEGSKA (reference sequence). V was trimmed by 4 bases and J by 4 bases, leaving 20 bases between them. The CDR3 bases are TGCAGTGCTAACGATCTCAGGGGCCTTTCTTACGAGCAGTACTTC. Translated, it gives CSANDLRGLSYEQYF.